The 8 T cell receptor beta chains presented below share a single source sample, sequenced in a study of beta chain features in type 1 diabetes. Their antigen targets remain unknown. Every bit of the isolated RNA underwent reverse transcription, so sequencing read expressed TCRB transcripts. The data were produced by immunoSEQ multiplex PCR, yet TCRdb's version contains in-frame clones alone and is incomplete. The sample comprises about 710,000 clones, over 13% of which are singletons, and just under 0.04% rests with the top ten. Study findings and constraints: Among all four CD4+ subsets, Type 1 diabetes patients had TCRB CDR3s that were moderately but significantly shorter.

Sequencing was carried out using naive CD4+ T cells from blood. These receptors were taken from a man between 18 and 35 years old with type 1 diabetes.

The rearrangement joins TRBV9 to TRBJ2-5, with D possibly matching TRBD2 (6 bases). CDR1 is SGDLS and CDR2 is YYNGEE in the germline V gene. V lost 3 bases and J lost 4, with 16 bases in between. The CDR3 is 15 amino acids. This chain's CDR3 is CASSATPGTRETQYF. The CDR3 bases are TGTGCCAGCAGCGCTACCCCCGGGACTCGAGAGACCCAGTACTTC.

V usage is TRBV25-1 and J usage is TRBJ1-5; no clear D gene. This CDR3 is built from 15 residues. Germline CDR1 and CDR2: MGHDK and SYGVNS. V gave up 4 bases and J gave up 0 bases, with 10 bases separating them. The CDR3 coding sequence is TGTGCCAGCAGTGCCACAGCTTATAGCAATCAGCCCCAGCATTTT. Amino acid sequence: CASSATAYSNQPQHF.

The CDR3 loop reads CASSYSAGEGYTF. The CDR3 region has the DNA TGTGCCAGCAGTTACTCGGCGGGGGAGGGCTACACCTTC. This chain connects TRBV6-5 to TRBJ1-2, with D perhaps matching TRBD1 (5 bases). The CDR3 loop spans 13 amino acids. CDR1 and CDR2 (germline): MNHEY, SVGAGI. Trimming took 0 bases from V and 8 from J, leaving 10 bases between them.

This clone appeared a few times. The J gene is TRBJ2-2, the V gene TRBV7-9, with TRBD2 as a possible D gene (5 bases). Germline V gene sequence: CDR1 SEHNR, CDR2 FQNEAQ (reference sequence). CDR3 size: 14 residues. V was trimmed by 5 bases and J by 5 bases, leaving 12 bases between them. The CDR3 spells CASSNSGLTGELFF. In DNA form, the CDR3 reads TGTGCCAGCAGCAACTCGGGATTGACCGGGGAGCTGTTTTTT.

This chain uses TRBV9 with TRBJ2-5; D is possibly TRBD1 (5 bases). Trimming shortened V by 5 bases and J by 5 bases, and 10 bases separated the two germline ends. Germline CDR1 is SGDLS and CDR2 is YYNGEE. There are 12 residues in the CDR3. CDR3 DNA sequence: TGTGCCAGCAGAGGGGCTGGGGAGACCCAGTACTTC. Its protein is CASRGAGETQYF. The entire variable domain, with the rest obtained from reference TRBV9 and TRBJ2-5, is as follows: DSGVTQTPKHLITATGQRVTLRCSPRSGDLSVYWYQQSLDQGLQFLIQYYNGEERAKGNILERFSAQQFPDLHSELNLSSLELGDSALYFCASRGAGETQYFGPGTRLLVL.

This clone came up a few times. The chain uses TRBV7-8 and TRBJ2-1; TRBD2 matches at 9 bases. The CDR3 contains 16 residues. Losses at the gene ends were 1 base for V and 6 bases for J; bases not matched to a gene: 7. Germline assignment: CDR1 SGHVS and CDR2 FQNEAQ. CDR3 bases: TGTGCCAGCAGCTTAGTTATGCGGGGGGGCCTCAATGAGCAGTTCTTC. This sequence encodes CASSLVMRGGLNEQFF.

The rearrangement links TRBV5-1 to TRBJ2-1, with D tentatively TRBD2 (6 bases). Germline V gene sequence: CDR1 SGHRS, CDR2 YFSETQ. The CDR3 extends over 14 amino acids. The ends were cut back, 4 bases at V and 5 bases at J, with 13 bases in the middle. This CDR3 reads CASSVGGVDNEQFF. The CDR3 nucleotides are TGCGCCAGCAGCGTTGGAGGGGTGGACAATGAGCAGTTCTTC.

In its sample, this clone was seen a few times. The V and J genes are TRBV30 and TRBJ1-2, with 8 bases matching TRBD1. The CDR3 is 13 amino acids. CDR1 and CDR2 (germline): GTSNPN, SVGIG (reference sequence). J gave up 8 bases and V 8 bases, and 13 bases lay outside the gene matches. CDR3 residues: CAGQGQARGGYTF. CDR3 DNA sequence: TGTGCCGGCCAGGGACAGGCACGTGGAGGCTACACCTTC.